This T cell receptor (beta chain) was retrieved from a study of CD4+ T cells in melanoma. Notes on the study in general: Neoantigen-specific CD4+ T cells in melanoma reportedly had diverse differentiation states. CD8+ T cell, macrophage and B cell function reportedly correlated with neoantigen-specific CD4+ T cells.

Repertoires were generated with immunoSEQ multiplex PCR, while TCRdb's copy carries only in-frame clones and drops some. Altogether 110,000 to 150,000 clones are present, around 90% being singletons, with the ten largest covering 1.5%. Per germline, CDR1 MNHEY and CDR2 SVGAGI. The CDR3 has 14 residues. Trimming took off 2 bases at V and 3 bases at J, with 10 bases between the two ends. To note about this clone: Its antigen is undetermined.

The V and J genes are TRBV6-5 and TRBJ1-1; a weak D match, TRBD1 (5 bases). The TCR was taken from a human donor with melanoma. This chain's CDR3 is CASSYNRGDTEAFF. The CDR3 DNA is TGTGCCAGCAGTTACAACCGGGGCGACACTGAAGCTTTCTTT.